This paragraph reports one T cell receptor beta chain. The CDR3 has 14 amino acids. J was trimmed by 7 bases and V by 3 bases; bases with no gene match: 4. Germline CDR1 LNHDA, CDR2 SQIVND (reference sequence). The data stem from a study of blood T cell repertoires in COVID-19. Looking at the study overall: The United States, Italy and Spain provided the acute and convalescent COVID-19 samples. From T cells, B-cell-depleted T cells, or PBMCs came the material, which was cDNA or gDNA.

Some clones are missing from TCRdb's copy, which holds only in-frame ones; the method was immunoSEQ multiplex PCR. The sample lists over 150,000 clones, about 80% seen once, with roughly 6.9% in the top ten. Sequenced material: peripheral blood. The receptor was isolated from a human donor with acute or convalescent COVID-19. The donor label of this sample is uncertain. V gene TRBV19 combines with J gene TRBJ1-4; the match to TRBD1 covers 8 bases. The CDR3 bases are TGTGCCAGTAGTATGAGGACAGGGTTTGAAAAACTGTTTTTT. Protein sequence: CASSMRTGFEKLFF.